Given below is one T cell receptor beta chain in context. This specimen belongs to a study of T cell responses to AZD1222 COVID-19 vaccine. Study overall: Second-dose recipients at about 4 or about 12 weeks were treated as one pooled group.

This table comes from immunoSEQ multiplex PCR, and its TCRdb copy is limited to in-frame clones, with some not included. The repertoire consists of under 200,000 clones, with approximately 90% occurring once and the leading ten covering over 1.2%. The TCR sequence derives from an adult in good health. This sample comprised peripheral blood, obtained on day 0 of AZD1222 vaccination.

Written as DNA, the CDR3 is TGTGCCACCAGTACAGCCGACGGTGAAGCTTTCTTT. It encodes CATSTADGEAFF. The genes are TRBV24-1 and TRBJ1-1; no clear D. Germline values: CDR1 KGHDR, CDR2 SFDVKD. This CDR3 contains 12 residues. V was trimmed by 6 bases and J by 7 bases, leaving 11 bases between them.